What follows are 16 T cell receptor beta chains derived from one specimen sequenced in a study of blood T cell repertoires in COVID-19. Assay used: immunoSEQ multiplex PCR; TCRdb lists only in-frame clones, some missing. The sample consists of almost 50,000 clones, 84% of them appearing once. Source material: peripheral blood. These receptors were taken from a man aged 50 to 59 with acute or convalescent COVID-19.

The CDR3 loop is CAARDRVNGYTF. In DNA form, the CDR3 reads TGTGCCGCCCGGGACAGGGTCAATGGCTACACCTTC. The chain links TRBV6-1 to TRBJ1-2; 9 nucleotides match TRBD1. The CDR3 length is 12 residues. Germline-derived CDR1 and CDR2 are MNHNS and SASEGT. Unmatched junction bases numbered 7, after V lost 11 bases and J lost 6 bases.

J is TRBJ2-7 and V is TRBV7-2; 13 nucleotides match TRBD2. Trimming took 5 bases from V and 3 from J; bases not matched to a gene: 1. The CDR3 covers 14 residues. Germline loops: CDR1 SGHTA, CDR2 FQGNSA. As DNA, the CDR3 is TGTGCCAGCAGCCGGACTAGCGGGGGCTACGAGCAGTACTTC. This codes for CASSRTSGGYEQYF.

The chain carries TRBV24-1 and TRBJ2-1; D perhaps matches TRBD2 (6 bases). Germline CDR1 is KGHDR and CDR2 is SFDVKD. V dropped 2 bases and J dropped 2 bases, with 21 bases sitting between them. CDR3 length equals 19 residues. Here the CDR3 DNA reads TGTGCCACCAGTGATTCGCGCCCGAGACTAGGACCTGCCTACAATGAGCAGTTCTTC. Translating it yields CATSDSRPRLGPAYNEQFF.

This clone was counted only a few times. The chain is built from TRBV5-4 and TRBJ1-3; maybe TRBD1 (5 bases). This CDR3 comprises 16 residues. CDR1 and CDR2 from the germline V gene are SGHNT and YYREEE (reference sequence). V dropped 0 bases and J dropped 0 bases, with 10 bases sitting between them. CDR3 bases: TGTGCCAGCAGCTTGGTAGGGACTGACTCTGGAAACACCATATATTTT. It yields the protein CASSLVGTDSGNTIYF.

Only a few counts were recorded for this clone. The V and J genes are TRBV3-1 (or the pseudogene TRBV3-2) and TRBJ1-2; D unresolved. This CDR3 spans 14 amino acids. Between the trimmed V and J ends, which lost 1 base and 2 bases, there was a span of 8 bases. Germline loops: CDR1 LGHDT, CDR2 YNNKEL (reference sequence). The CDR3 here is CASSQVEVNYGYTF. The CDR3 DNA reads TGTGCCAGCAGCCAAGTAGAGGTAAACTATGGCTACACCTTC.

CDR3 sequence: CASSRPGGAGANVLTF. As DNA, the CDR3 is TGTGCCAGTAGTCGACCTGGGGGCGCTGGGGCCAACGTCCTGACTTTC. This sequence joins TRBV19 and TRBJ2-6, with a possible D match to TRBD1 (6 bases). Trimming removed 5 bases at V and 2 bases at J, with 13 bases between. This CDR3 has 16 residues. CDR1 is LNHDA and CDR2 is SQIVND in the germline V gene (reference sequence).

This clone showed up just once. The chain combines TRBV11-2 with TRBJ1-5; D is unclear. The CDR3 extends over 14 amino acids. The V and J ends lost 4 bases and 7 bases respectively, with 14 bases between them. Germline lookup yields CDR1 SGHAT and CDR2 FQNNGV. The CDR3 is CASSSLGVRQPQHF. CDR3 nucleotides: TGTGCCAGCAGCTCACTCGGAGTGCGGCAGCCCCAGCATTTT. The full variable domain, with the rest looked up from reference TRBV11-2 and TRBJ1-5, is EAGVAQSPRYKIIEKRQSVAFWCNPISGHATLYWYQQILGQGPKLLIQFQNNGVVDDSQLPKDRFSAERLKGVDSTLKIQPAKLEDSAVYLCASSSLGVRQPQHFGDGTRLSIL.

V usage is TRBV7-2 and J usage is TRBJ1-1; D gene unclear. The CDR3 is 13 amino acids. Germline V gives CDR1 SGHTA, CDR2 FQGNSA. V was cut by 2 bases and J by 1 base, with 5 bases left in between. In DNA form, the CDR3 reads TGTGCCAGCAGCTTAACACCGAACACTGAAGCTTTCTTT. This encodes CASSLTPNTEAFF.

The gene calls are TRBV9 and TRBJ1-1; tentative D call: TRBD1 (5 bases). In germline, CDR1 is SGDLS, CDR2 YYNGEE. This CDR3 region has 14 residues. V was cut by 4 bases and J by 10 bases, with 20 bases left in between. The CDR3 is CASSRPGEGMGAFF. The CDR3 coding sequence is TGTGCCAGCAGCCGACCGGGGGAGGGAATGGGAGCTTTCTTT.

The chain is built from TRBV18 and TRBJ2-5, with D unresolved. The V end lost 0 bases, the J end lost 3 bases, and 5 bases lay between the germline ends. The CDR3 contains 13 residues. Germline V gene lookup returns CDR1 KGHSH and CDR2 LQKENI. This CDR3 is CASSPPSKETQYF. The CDR3 DNA is TGTGCCAGCTCACCACCGTCCAAAGAGACCCAGTACTTC.

The chain recombines TRBV7-9 with TRBJ1-2, with 8 bases identical to TRBD1. The germline V gene encodes CDR1 SEHNR and CDR2 FQNEAQ (reference sequence). V dropped 5 bases and J dropped 5; count of bases not matched to a gene: 4. The CDR3 spans 13 residues. CDR3 amino acids: CASSQQGGYGYTF. CDR3 nucleotide sequence: TGTGCCAGCAGCCAACAGGGGGGATATGGCTACACCTTC.

The chain has TRBV7-8 and TRBJ2-1, with a possible D match to TRBD2 (6 bases). Trimming shortened V by 4 bases and J by 0 bases, and 10 bases separated the two germline ends. CDR3 length: 15 amino acids. Germline V gene data show CDR1 as SGHVS and CDR2 as FQNEAQ. The CDR3 here is CASSSRGSSYNEQFF. The CDR3 nucleotides read TGTGCCAGCAGCTCCCGGGGGAGCTCCTACAATGAGCAGTTCTTC.

This chain links TRBV7-2 with TRBJ1-2; D ambiguous. The CDR3 runs to 13 residues. CDR1 SGHTA and CDR2 FQGNSA come from the germline V gene. Trimming left V 1 base short and J 2 bases short, with 5 bases between. CDR3 sequence reads: CASSLDMNYGYTF. For the CDR3, the DNA is TGTGCCAGCAGCTTAGACATGAACTATGGCTACACCTTC.

In its sample, this clone was seen once. The J gene is TRBJ2-3, the V gene TRBV11-3, with D tentatively TRBD1 (5 bases). Germline V gives CDR1 SGHNT, CDR2 YENEEA. V shed 4 bases and J shed 1 base, with 9 bases lying between them. The CDR3 length is 14 residues. The CDR3 sequence is CASSSGSGTDTQYF. Written as DNA, the CDR3 is TGTGCCAGCAGCTCAGGGTCGGGCACAGATACGCAGTATTTT.

The chain combines TRBV11-2 with TRBJ1-6; TRBD1 matches at 7 bases. This CDR3 contains 15 residues. Trimming took 4 bases from V and 7 from J; bases not matched to a gene: 7. CDR1 and CDR2 (germline): SGHAT, FQNNGV. As DNA, the CDR3 is TGTGCCAGCAGCTACGCCGGGACAGAAAATTCACCCCTCCACTTT. Translating it yields CASSYAGTENSPLHF.

The V call is TRBV6-5, the J call TRBJ2-5, with 7 bases fitting TRBD2. Germline V gene data show CDR1 as MNHEY and CDR2 as SVGAGI. CDR3 length: 15 residues. The junction had 11 bases not matched to a gene; V was cut back by 3 bases and J by 7 bases. DNA for the CDR3: TGTGCCAGCAGTTATGACTCAGCGGGGTCTGGGACCCAGTACTTC. Translating it yields CASSYDSAGSGTQYF.